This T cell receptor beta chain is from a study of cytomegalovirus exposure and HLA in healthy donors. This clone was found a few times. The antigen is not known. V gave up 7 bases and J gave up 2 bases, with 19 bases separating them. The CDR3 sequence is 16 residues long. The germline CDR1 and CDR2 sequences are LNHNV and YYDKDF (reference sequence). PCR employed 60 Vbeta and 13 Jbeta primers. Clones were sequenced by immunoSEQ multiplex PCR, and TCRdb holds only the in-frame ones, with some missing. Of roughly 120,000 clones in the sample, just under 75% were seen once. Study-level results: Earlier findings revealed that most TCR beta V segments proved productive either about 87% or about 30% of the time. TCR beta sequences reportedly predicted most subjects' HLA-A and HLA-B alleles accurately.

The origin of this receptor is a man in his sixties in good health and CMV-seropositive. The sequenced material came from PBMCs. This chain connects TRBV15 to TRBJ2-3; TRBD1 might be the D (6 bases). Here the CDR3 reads CATTRGGLEDTDTQYF. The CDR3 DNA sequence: TGTGCCACCACCCGTGGGGGCCTGGAGGACACAGATACGCAGTATTTT.